Below are 31 T cell receptor beta chains sequenced from a single sample in a study of breast tumors, draining lymph nodes, adjacent tissues. Samples came from axillary lymph nodes draining the breast cancer. MiXCR was run by TCRdb on the multiplex PCR reads, yielding one entry per CDR3 protein. The sample has 140,000 to 150,000 distinct CDR3 sequences; less than 35% are singletons. The sample consisted of axillary lymph node tissue. The receptors come from a female donor with breast cancer. Some clones in this sample may be carry-over from other donors' samples.

With regard to this clonotype: A much larger clone sits a single nucleotide away, making a read error possible. This sequence joins TRBV6-6 and TRBJ1-4, with 7 bases that match TRBD1. The J segment lost 8 bases and the V segment lost 5 bases, leaving 5 bases of the junction unmatched. This CDR3 has 13 residues. Germline CDR1 reads MNHNY; CDR2 reads SVGAGI (reference sequence). CDR3 in DNA: TGTGCCAGCAGTCACGGGGACAGCGAAAAACTGTTTTTT. Translating gives CASSHGDSEKLFF.

This clonotype was seen ten or more times. This chain links TRBV5-5 with TRBJ2-1; 13 bases align to TRBD2. This CDR3 comprises 16 residues. The ends lost 0 bases at V and 6 bases at J; junction bases unmatched: 3. In germline, CDR1 is SGHKS, CDR2 YYEKEE (reference sequence). The CDR3 sequence is CASSLGGTSGVNEQFF. CDR3 coding DNA: TGTGCCAGCAGCTTGGGGGGGACTAGCGGGGTCAATGAGCAGTTCTTC.

A single count supports this clonotype. This chain joins TRBV29-1 and TRBJ1-2, with no clear D. Germline loops: CDR1 SQVTM, CDR2 ANQGSEA. V was trimmed by 8 bases and J by 4 bases, leaving 8 bases between them. The CDR3 is made up of 10 amino acids. CDR3 region: CSLASYGYTF. CDR3 nucleotides: TGCAGCTTGGCCAGCTATGGCTACACCTTC.

This clonotype was seen ten or more times. V gene TRBV6-2 or TRBV6-3 combines with J gene TRBJ2-5; D perhaps matches TRBD1 (6 bases). Germline CDR1 is MNHEY and CDR2 is SVGEGT. This CDR3 is built from 16 residues. The V end lost 5 bases, the J end lost 0 bases, and 16 bases lay between the germline ends. CDR3 protein: CASSHPTDRYQETQYF. DNA for the CDR3: TGTGCCAGCAGTCACCCGACCGACAGGTACCAAGAGACCCAGTACTTC.

This clonotype was observed at least ten times. The V and J genes are TRBV6-6 and TRBJ1-4; TRBD1 aligns across 9 bases. Losses at the gene ends were 5 bases for V and 3 bases for J; bases not matched to a gene: 4. Germline CDR1 and CDR2: MNHNY and SVGAGI (reference sequence). This CDR3 has 15 residues. CDR3 sequence (DNA): TGTGCCAGCAGTGCTACAGGGGGCCCTAATGAAAAACTGTTTTTT. This gives the protein CASSATGGPNEKLFF.

This clonotype was found many times. The chain employs TRBV19 and TRBJ2-3; D is perhaps TRBD1 or TRBD2 (5 bases each). Between the trimmed V and J ends, which lost 11 bases and 0 bases, there was a span of 15 bases. The CDR3 contains 14 residues. Germline V CDR1 and CDR2: LNHDA, SQIVND (reference sequence). This CDR3 is CASRVGPSTDTQYF. The CDR3 DNA follows: TGTGCCTCGCGGGTGGGGCCTAGCACAGATACGCAGTATTTT.

In its sample, this clonotype was seen many times. V usage is TRBV4-2 and J usage is TRBJ1-3, with D possibly being TRBD1 (5 bases). Trimming removed 0 bases from V and 1 base from J, with 16 bases in between. Germline V gene sequence: CDR1 LGHNA, CDR2 YNFKEQ. The CDR3 loop spans 18 amino acids. This CDR3 reads CASSQDRPRGYSGNTIYF. CDR3 nucleotide sequence: TGTGCCAGCAGCCAAGACCGTCCACGGGGGTATTCTGGAAACACCATATATTTT.

This clonotype came up a few times. The chain links TRBV28 to TRBJ1-2; no clear D gene. CDR1 MDHEN and CDR2 SYDVKM come from the germline V gene. This CDR3 contains 13 residues. Trimming removed 6 bases at V and 4 bases at J, with 12 bases between. CDR3 DNA sequence: TGTGCCAGCAGGACGACTGGAGGCTATGGCTACACCTTC. It codes for CASRTTGGYGYTF.

In nucleotides, the CDR3 is TGTGCCAGCAGTTCCCCAGCGGTGGCATTGGAAAAACTGTTTTTT. The encoded protein is CASSSPAVALEKLFF. The gene calls are TRBV28 and TRBJ1-4, with D unresolved. V shed 4 bases and J shed 8 bases, with 17 bases lying between them. This CDR3 is built from 15 residues. CDR1 is MDHEN, CDR2 SYDVKM, per germline. The full variable domain, completed using reference TRBV28 and TRBJ1-4, is DVKVTQSSRYLVKRTGEKVFLECVQDMDHENMFWYRQDPGLGLRLIYFSYDVKMKEKGDIPEGYSVSREKKERFSLILESASTNQTSMYLCASSSPAVALEKLFFGSGTQLSVL.

Turning to this clonotype: A much larger clone lies a single base off, so this may be a read error. CDR3 bases: TGTGCCAGCAGATACGGGACAGTAAATGAAGAACTGTTTTTT. Protein sequence: CASRYGTVNEELFF. This chain joins TRBV12-3 or TRBV12-4 and TRBJ1-4; 7 nucleotides align to TRBD1. The CDR3 covers 14 residues.

This clonotype has a handful of counts. One end of the junction fails to match germline, which may point to a read error. The chain links TRBV6-5 to TRBJ2-6; 10 bases map to TRBD1. The CDR3 spans 19 residues. Germline V lookup: CDR1 MNHEY, CDR2 SVGAGI. The CDR3 spells CASSHSGGQGIAGANVLTF. The DNA of the CDR3 is TGTGCCAGCAGTCACTCAGGGGGACAGGGGATAGCTGGGGCCAACGTCCTGACTTTC.

The chain links TRBV19 to TRBJ2-4; weak D call: TRBD1 (5 bases). Germline CDR1 LNHDA, CDR2 SQIVND (reference sequence). Trimming removed 10 bases from V and 1 base from J, with 20 bases in between. This CDR3 contains 16 residues. CDR3 in amino acids: CATMPLGPSAKNIQYF. CDR3 coding DNA: TGTGCCACCATGCCATTGGGGCCGAGTGCCAAAAACATTCAGTACTTC. Supplemented by reference TRBV19 and TRBJ2-4, the full variable domain reads DGGITQSPKYLFRKEGQNVTLSCEQNLNHDAMYWYRQDPGQGLRLIYYSQIVNDFQKGDIAEGYSVSREKKESFPLTVTSAQKNPTAFYLCATMPLGPSAKNIQYFGAGTRLSVL.

To note about this clonotype: The germline gene is not matched at one end of the junction; a read error may be the cause. The genes are TRBV7-3 and TRBJ2-6; 8 positions agree with TRBD2. The CDR3 contains 16 residues. Germline lookup yields CDR1 SGHTA and CDR2 FQGTGA. The CDR3 region has the DNA TGCGCCAGCAGCTTAGGAGGGACTAGTGGGGCCAACGTCCTGACTTTC. It is translated as CASSLGGTSGANVLTF.

The chain recombines TRBV24-1 with TRBJ1-5; 8 bases are a match to TRBD1. This CDR3 comprises 17 residues. The V and J ends lost 7 bases and 5 bases, in that order; junction bases with no gene match: 15. Germline V lookup: CDR1 KGHDR, CDR2 SFDVKD. CDR3 sequence reads: CATRTGQGMSRDQPQHF. In DNA, the CDR3 is TGTGCCACCAGGACCGGACAGGGAATGAGTAGGGATCAGCCCCAGCATTTT.

The J gene is TRBJ2-7, the V gene TRBV5-4; tentative D call: TRBD1 (7 bases). CDR3 length equals 15 residues. V was pared by 4 bases and J by 7 bases, with 21 bases between. Germline V gene sequence: CDR1 SGHNT, CDR2 YYREEE (reference sequence). CDR3 amino acids: CASSPGGQSYNEQYV. In DNA form, the CDR3 reads TGTGCCAGCAGCCCCGGGGGACAGTCTTACAATGAGCAGTACGTC.

This clonotype was recorded at least ten times. The V and J genes are TRBV6-6 and TRBJ2-5, with 12 bases matching TRBD2. The CDR3 is made up of 16 amino acids. Unmatched junction bases numbered 7, after V lost 5 bases and J lost 3 bases. Germline V gives CDR1 MNHNY, CDR2 SVGAGI (reference sequence). DNA for the CDR3: TGTGCCAGCAGTCACCCTAGCGGGGGGGTTGAAGAGACCCAGTACTTC. Protein: CASSHPSGGVEETQYF.

This clonotype appeared once. The V gene is TRBV6-1, the J gene TRBJ1-4; possibly TRBD1 for D (5 bases). Between the trimmed V and J ends, which lost 7 bases and 4 bases, there was a span of 19 bases. The length of the CDR3 is 16 residues. The V gene's germline CDR1 is MNHNS and CDR2 SASEGT. The CDR3 nucleotides are TGTGCCAGCATCTTGGGGCTGGTGAAAGGTAATGAAAAACTGTTTTTT. Translating it yields CASILGLVKGNEKLFF.

The gene calls are TRBV5-1 and TRBJ1-1; D is unclear. V dropped 0 bases and J dropped 12 bases, with 12 bases sitting between them. CDR3 length equals 12 residues. The germline V gene has CDR1 SGHRS and CDR2 YFSETQ. The CDR3 here is CASSLGFDKPFF. CDR3 in DNA: TGCGCCAGCAGCTTGGGCTTCGACAAACCTTTCTTT.

In the case of this clonotype: Given a much more abundant clone one base away, this may be a read error. The chain employs TRBV20-1 and TRBJ2-3, with D possibly matching TRBD2 (8 bases). CDR3 length: 19 amino acids. Trimming took 6 bases from V and 3 from J, leaving 31 bases between them. Per the germline V gene, CDR1 is DFQATT and CDR2 is SNEGSKA (reference sequence). The CDR3 DNA is TGCAGTGCACCGGGGGGGCTTGGGACAGCGTTAACCCTGACAGATACGCAGTATTTT. Its translation is CSAPGGLGTALTLTDTQYF.

This clonotype has ten or more counts. The rearrangement joins TRBV30 to TRBJ2-2, with D perhaps matching TRBD1 (5 bases). From germline, CDR1 is GTSNPN and CDR2 SVGIG (reference sequence). CDR3 size: 15 residues. Trimming removed 4 bases at V and 3 bases at J, with 15 bases between. For the CDR3, the DNA is TGTGCCTGGATCCAACCCGACAGCTACACCGGGGAGCTGTTTTTT. This translates into CAWIQPDSYTGELFF.

This chain uses TRBV24-1 with TRBJ1-6, with D perhaps TRBD1 (5 bases). The CDR3 length is 14 residues. V was shortened by 4 bases and J by 10 bases, with 13 bases between the two germline ends. Germline V gene lookup returns CDR1 KGHDR and CDR2 SFDVKD. The CDR3: CATSEPGSRSPLHF. CDR3 nucleotides: TGTGCCACCAGTGAGCCAGGGTCGCGGTCACCCCTCCACTTT.

This clonotype was picked up many times. The chain carries TRBV18 and TRBJ1-2; 7 bases fit TRBD1. Trimming took 4 bases from V and 6 from J; bases not matched to a gene: 2. The V gene's germline CDR1 is KGHSH and CDR2 LQKENI. The CDR3 extends over 12 amino acids. CDR3 nucleotides: TGTGCCAGCTCACTTGGGACAGATGGCTACACCTTC. It translates to CASSLGTDGYTF.

This clonotype was observed a handful of times. A much larger clone differs from this one at a single base, so this may be a read error. The chain links TRBV20-1 to TRBJ2-7; 10 nucleotides agree with TRBD1. The germline CDR1 and CDR2 sequences are DFQATT and SNEGSKA (reference sequence). V lost 0 bases to trimming and J lost 4 bases; unmatched junction nucleotides: 9. The CDR3 consists of 16 residues. As DNA, the CDR3 is TGCAGTGCTAGAGACTCCGGGACAGGGGCCTTTTACGAGCAGTACTTC. This translates into CSARDSGTGAFYEQYF.

As to this clonotype: This may be a read error: a much more frequent sequence differs by one nucleotide. This chain links TRBV19 with TRBJ2-5, with TRBD2 identical over 12 bases. The CDR3 has 17 amino acids. V shed 8 bases, J shed 3 bases, and the junction held 13 bases outside the gene matches. CDR1 and CDR2 from the germline V gene are LNHDA and SQIVND (reference sequence). The CDR3 loop reads CASGPGRLAGAKETQYF. Written as DNA, the CDR3 is TGTGCCAGTGGTCCGGGAAGACTAGCGGGAGCTAAAGAGACCCAGTACTTC. Filled out from reference TRBV19 and TRBJ2-5, the complete variable domain reads DGGITQSPKYLFRKEGQNVTLSCEQNLNHDAMYWYRQDPGQGLRLIYYSQIVNDFQKGDIAEGYSVSREKKESFPLTVTSAQKNPTAFYLCASGPGRLAGAKETQYFGPGTRLLVL.

This clonotype was counted ten times or more. This chain links TRBV11-2 with TRBJ2-3, with a tentative D call TRBD1 (6 bases). CDR3 length equals 15 residues. The germline CDR1 and CDR2 sequences are SGHAT and FQNNGV. Trimming removed 7 bases from V and 2 bases from J, with 16 bases in between. CDR3 loop: CASTTGPRNTDTQYF. CDR3 coding DNA: TGTGCCAGCACAACAGGGCCTAGGAACACAGATACGCAGTATTTT.

This clonotype was picked up many times. CDR3 in amino acids: CASSRKDFTQYF. The CDR3 coding sequence is TGTGCCAGCAGCCGTAAGGACTTTACGCAGTATTTT. The chain is built from TRBV7-9 and TRBJ2-3, with D tentatively TRBD2 (5 bases). Germline-derived CDR1 and CDR2 are SEHNR and FQNEAQ (reference sequence). CDR3 length equals 12 residues. V lost 5 bases to trimming and J lost 8 bases, with 11 bases between them.

This clonotype was found many times. A much more abundant neighbour one base away suggests this may be a read error. This chain links TRBV20-1 with TRBJ1-2, with 8 bases that match TRBD1. This CDR3 is 13 amino acids long. Germline CDR1 DFQATT, CDR2 SNEGSKA (reference sequence). CDR3 coding DNA: TGCAGTGCTAGAGATGGACAGGGCTATGCCTACACCTTC. This codes for CSARDGQGYAYTF.

Ten or more counts support this clonotype. This rearrangement joins TRBV12-3 or TRBV12-4 to TRBJ2-1; no firm D call. CDR3 length: 12 amino acids. With 6 bases removed from V and 9 bases from J, the gap between germline ends came to 12 bases. CDR3 bases: TGTGCCAGCAGAACAAACCTGGGTGAGCAGTTCTTC. The encoded protein is CASRTNLGEQFF.

This clonotype has ten or more counts. CDR3 region: CASSQVAPGQGTIEKLFF. CDR3 sequence (DNA): TGCGCCAGCAGCCAAGTGGCCCCGGGACAGGGGACGATTGAAAAACTGTTTTTT. This sequence joins TRBV4-1 and TRBJ1-4, with 10 bases lining up with TRBD1. The germline V gene has CDR1 MGHRA and CDR2 YSYEKL. This CDR3 comprises 18 residues. The junction had 12 bases not matched to a gene; V was cut back by 1 base and J by 7 bases.

In its sample, this clonotype was seen many times. The chain couples TRBV7-8 to TRBJ1-5, with TRBD1 matching 9 bases. This CDR3 contains 15 residues. Germline V lookup: CDR1 SGHVS, CDR2 FQNEAQ. V dropped 5 bases and J dropped 6; count of bases not matched to a gene: 8. CDR3 loop: CASSQGQGNGQPQHF. The CDR3 DNA is TGTGCCAGCAGCCAGGGACAGGGAAATGGTCAGCCCCAGCATTTT.

This clonotype was counted many times. The chain links TRBV7-3 to TRBJ1-2, with 8 bases identical to TRBD1. Germline CDR1 reads SGHTA; CDR2 reads FQGTGA. This CDR3 spans 14 amino acids. The V and J ends lost 5 bases and 4 bases, in that order; junction bases with no gene match: 6. Written as DNA, the CDR3 is TGTGCCAGCAGCCCAGGACAGGGAGGCTATGGCTACACCTTC. Its protein product is CASSPGQGGYGYTF.